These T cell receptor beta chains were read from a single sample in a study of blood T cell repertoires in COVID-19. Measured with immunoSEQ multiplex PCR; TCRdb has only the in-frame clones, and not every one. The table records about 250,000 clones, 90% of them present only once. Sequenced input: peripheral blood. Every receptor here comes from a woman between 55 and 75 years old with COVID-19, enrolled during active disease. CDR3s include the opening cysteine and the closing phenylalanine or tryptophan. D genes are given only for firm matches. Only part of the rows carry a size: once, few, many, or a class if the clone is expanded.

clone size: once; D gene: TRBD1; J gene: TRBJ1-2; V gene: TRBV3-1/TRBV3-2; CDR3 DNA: TGTGCCAGCAGCCATAGGGACAGGGGGAGCTACACCTTC; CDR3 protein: CASSHRDRGSYTF
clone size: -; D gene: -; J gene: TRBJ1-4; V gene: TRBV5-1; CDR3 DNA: TGCGCCAGCAGCTTGGCCGGGTATAATGAAAAACTGTTTTTT; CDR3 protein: CASSLAGYNEKLFF
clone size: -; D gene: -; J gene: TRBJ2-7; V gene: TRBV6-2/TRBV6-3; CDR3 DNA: TGTGCCAGCAGTCGACCTCGTTCCAGCCACAGGGACGAGCAGTACTTC; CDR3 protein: CASSRPRSSHRDEQYF
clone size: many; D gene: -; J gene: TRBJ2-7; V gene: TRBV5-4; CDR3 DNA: TGTGCCAGCAGCTTGGCAGGGTCCGAGCAGTACTTC; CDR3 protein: CASSLAGSEQYF
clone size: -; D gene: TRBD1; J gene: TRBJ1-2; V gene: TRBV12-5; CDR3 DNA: TGTGCTAGTGGTTTGGTACTTAGGGGGCATCCTTATGGCTACACCTTC; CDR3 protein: CASGLVLRGHPYGYTF
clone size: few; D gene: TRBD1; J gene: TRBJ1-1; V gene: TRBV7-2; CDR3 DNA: TGTGCCAGCAGCCCTGGGACAGGACACACTGAAGCTTTCTTT; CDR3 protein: CASSPGTGHTEAFF
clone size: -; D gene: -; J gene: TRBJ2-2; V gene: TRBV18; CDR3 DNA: TGTGCCAGCTCACCACCCCCAGGCACCGGGGAGCTGTTTTTT; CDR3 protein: CASSPPPGTGELFF
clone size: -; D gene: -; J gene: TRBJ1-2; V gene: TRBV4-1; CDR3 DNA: TGCGCCAGCAGCCAATGGGAGGGCTATGGCTACACCTTC; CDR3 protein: CASSQWEGYGYTF
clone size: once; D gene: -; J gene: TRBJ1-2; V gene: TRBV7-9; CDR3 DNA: TGTGCCAGCAGACCCGACTCCAACTATGGCTACACCTTC; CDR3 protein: CASRPDSNYGYTF
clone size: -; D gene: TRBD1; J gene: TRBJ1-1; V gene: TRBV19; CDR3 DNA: TGTGCCAGTAGTATGACCGACAGGGGGAACACTGAAGCTTTCTTT; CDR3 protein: CASSMTDRGNTEAFF
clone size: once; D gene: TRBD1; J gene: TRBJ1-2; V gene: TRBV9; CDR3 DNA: TGTGCCAGCAGCGTAAGGGACAGTAGAACCTATGGCTACACCTTC; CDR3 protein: CASSVRDSRTYGYTF
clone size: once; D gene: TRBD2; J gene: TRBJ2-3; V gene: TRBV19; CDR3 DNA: TGTGCCAGTAGTATTTTTGGGCGGGGGGGCAACACAGATACGCAGTATTTT; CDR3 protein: CASSIFGRGGNTDTQYF
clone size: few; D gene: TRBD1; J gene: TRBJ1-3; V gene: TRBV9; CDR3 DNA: TGTGCCAGCAGCGGCAGGGGGTTATCTGGAAACACCATATATTTT; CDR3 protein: CASSGRGLSGNTIYF
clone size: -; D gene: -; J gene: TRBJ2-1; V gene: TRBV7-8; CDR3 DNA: TGTGCCAGCAGCACATGGGGGGGGCAGGCCTACAATGAGCAGTTCTTC; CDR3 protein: CASSTWGGQAYNEQFF
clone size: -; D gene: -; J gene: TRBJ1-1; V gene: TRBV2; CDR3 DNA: TGTGCCAGCAGACGGGAGTCTTACACTGAAGCTTTCTTT; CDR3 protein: CASRRESYTEAFF
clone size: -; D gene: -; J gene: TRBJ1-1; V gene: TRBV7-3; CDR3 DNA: TGTGCCAGCAGCACTTCAGGGAACACTGAAGCTTTCTTT; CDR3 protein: CASSTSGNTEAFF
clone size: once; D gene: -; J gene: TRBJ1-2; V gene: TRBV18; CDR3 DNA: TGTGCCAGCTCACTTGGACGGACAGAGGCCTATGGCTACACCTTC; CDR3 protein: CASSLGRTEAYGYTF
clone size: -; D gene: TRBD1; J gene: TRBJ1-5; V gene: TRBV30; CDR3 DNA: TGTGCCTGGAGGGAACAGGGGACCAGCAATCAGCCCCAGCATTTT; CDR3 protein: CAWREQGTSNQPQHF
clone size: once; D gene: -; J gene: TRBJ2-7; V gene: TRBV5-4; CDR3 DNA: TGTGCCAGCAGCTCCTGGACAGGGAGGGACTCTCTCTACGAGCAGTACTTC; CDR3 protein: CASSSWTGRDSLYEQYF
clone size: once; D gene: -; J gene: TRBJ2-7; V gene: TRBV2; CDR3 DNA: TGTGCCAGCAGCGTCGACAGGTACGAGCAGTACTTC; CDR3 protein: CASSVDRYEQYF
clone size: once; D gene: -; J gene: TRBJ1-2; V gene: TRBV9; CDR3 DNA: TGTGCCAGCAGCGAAACAGTGAACTATGGCTACACCTTC; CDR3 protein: CASSETVNYGYTF
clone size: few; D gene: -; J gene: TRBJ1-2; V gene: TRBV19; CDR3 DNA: TGTGCCAGTAGTACGAGAGGGTCGGCCTCTAACTATGGCTACACCTTC; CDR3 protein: CASSTRGSASNYGYTF
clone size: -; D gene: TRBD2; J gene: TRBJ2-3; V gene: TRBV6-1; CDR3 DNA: TGTGCCAGCAGTGATCGGGGGGAAGTGACAGATACGCAGTATTTT; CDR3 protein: CASSDRGEVTDTQYF
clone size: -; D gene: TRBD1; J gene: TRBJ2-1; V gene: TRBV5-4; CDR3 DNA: TGTGCCAGCAGTTTAAGGCAGGGGGATTACAATGAGCAGTTCTTC; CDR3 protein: CASSLRQGDYNEQFF
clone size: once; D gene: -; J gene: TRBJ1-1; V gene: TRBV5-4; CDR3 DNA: TGTGCCAGCACCTCGGTGGGGGGTTACACTGAAGCTTTCTTT; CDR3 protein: CASTSVGGYTEAFF
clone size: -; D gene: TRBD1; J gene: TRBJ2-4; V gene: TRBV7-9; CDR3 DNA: TGTGCCAGCAGCCCTCGGACAGGGGGTATGAACATTCAGTACTTC; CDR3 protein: CASSPRTGGMNIQYF
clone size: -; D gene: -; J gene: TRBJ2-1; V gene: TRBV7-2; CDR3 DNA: TGTGCCAGCAGCTTAGGGAGCTCCTACAATGAGCAGTTCTTC; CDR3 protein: CASSLGSSYNEQFF
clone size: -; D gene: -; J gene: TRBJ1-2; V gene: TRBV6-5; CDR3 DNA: TGTGCCAGCACCCCTGGAGGGGCCAATAACTATGGCTACACCTTC; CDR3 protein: CASTPGGANNYGYTF
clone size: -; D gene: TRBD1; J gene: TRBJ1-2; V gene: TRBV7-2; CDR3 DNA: TGTGCCAGCAGCAAAGGGACGGGACAGGGAATGGTTCATGGCTACACCTTC; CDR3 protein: CASSKGTGQGMVHGYTF
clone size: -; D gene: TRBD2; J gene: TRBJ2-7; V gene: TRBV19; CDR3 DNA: TGTGCCAGTAGTGATCGGGGGGACCACGAGCAGTACTTC; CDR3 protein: CASSDRGDHEQYF
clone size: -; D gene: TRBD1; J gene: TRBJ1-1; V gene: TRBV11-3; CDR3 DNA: TGTGCCAGCAGCCCACGGACAGGGGGATCCACTGAAGCTTTCTTT; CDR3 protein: CASSPRTGGSTEAFF
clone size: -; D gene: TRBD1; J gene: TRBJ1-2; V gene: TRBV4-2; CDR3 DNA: TGTGCCAGCAGAGGGACAGCCTATGGCTACACCTTC; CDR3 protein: CASRGTAYGYTF
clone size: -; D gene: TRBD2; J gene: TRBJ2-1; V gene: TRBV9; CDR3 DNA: TGTGCCAGCAGCGTAGGAGCGGGGGGTATTTACAATGAGCAGTTCTTC; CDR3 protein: CASSVGAGGIYNEQFF
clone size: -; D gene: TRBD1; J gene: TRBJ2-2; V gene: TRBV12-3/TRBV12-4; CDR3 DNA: TGTGCCAGCAGCCGGACAGGGCCCGGGGAGCTGTTTTTT; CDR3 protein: CASSRTGPGELFF
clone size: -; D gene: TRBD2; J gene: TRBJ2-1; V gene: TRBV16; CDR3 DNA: TGTGCCAGCAGCCAAATCCCAGCGGGGGGGCTGGCGAATGAGCAGTTCTTC; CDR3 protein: CASSQIPAGGLANEQFF
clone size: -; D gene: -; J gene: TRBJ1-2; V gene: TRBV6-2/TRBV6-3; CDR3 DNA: TGTGCCAGCAGTTCGGTGGACTATGGCTACACCTTC; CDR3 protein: CASSSVDYGYTF
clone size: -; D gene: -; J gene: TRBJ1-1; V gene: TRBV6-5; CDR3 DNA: TGTGCCAGCAGACCCACGGAGGGGTCGGGGACTGAAGCTTTCTTT; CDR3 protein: CASRPTEGSGTEAFF
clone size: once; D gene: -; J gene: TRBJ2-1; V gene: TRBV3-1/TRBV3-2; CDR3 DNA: TGTGCCAGCAGCCAACCTCGGGGTTGGGAGCAGTTCTTC; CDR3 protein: CASSQPRGWEQFF
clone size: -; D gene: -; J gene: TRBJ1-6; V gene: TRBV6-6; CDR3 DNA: TGTGCCAGCAGTATCAGGACGCCGAGGGATTCACCCCTCCACTTT; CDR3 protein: CASSIRTPRDSPLHF
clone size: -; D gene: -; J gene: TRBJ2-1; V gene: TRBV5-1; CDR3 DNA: TGCGCCAGCAGCTTTTCGGGGGTGGACAATGAGCAGTTCTTC; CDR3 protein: CASSFSGVDNEQFF
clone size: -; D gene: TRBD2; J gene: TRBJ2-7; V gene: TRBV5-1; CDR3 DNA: TGCGCCAGCAAAAGGGGAGGGGTCTACGAGCAGTACTTC; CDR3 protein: CASKRGGVYEQYF
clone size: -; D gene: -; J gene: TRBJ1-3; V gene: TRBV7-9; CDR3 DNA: TGTGCCAGCAGCTCATCTCTAGTCGGGGATCCGCTCTCTGGAAACACCATATATTTT; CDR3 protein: CASSSSLVGDPLSGNTIYF
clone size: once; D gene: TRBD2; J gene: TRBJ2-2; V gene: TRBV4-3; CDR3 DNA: TGCGCCAGCAGCCATAGCGGGGGGCCCAACACCGGGGAGCTGTTTTTT; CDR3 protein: CASSHSGGPNTGELFF
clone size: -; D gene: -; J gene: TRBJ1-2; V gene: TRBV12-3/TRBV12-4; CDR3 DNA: TGTGCCAGCAGTAAGGAGGCCCCCCATGGCTACACCTTC; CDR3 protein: CASSKEAPHGYTF
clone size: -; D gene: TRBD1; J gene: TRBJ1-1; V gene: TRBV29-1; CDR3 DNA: TGCAGCGTTGAGGAGGGGGCAAGAACTGAAGCTTTCTTT; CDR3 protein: CSVEEGARTEAFF
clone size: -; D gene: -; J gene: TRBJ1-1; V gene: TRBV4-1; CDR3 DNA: TGCGCCAGCAGCCAGGAGACGACAGTCAACACTGAAGCTTTCTTT; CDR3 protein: CASSQETTVNTEAFF
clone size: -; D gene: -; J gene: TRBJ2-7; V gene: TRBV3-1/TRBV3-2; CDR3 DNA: TGTGCCAGCAGCCGCGGGACAGAAGACTACGAGCAGTACTTC; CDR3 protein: CASSRGTEDYEQYF